This T cell receptor (beta chain) was sequenced in a study of HIV-infected patients and healthy controls. The ends lost 5 bases at V and 4 bases at J; junction bases unmatched: 1. The CDR3 contains 13 residues. Follow-up blood was drawn about 14 weeks, roughly three months, after antiretroviral therapy began. All unsorted peripheral T cells were captured because whole blood was used without fractionation. Reverse transcription used roughly 480 ng RNA and constant-region primers for alpha and beta. Alpha and beta chain libraries were made separately by chain-specific third strand synthesis with multiplexing indices. TCRdb reprocessed the 5' RACE reads via MiXCR and lists one record per CDR3 protein. The sample records fewer than 7,000 distinct CDR3 sequences, about 8.7% being singletons. Comment on this clonotype: The antigen is undetermined.

Study outcomes and limitations: Size-matching overweighted rare events from HIV-infected data when comparing patients with controls. In healthy controls, MAIT alpha CDR3s were common; in HIV+ repertoires, severely depleted.

The chain couples TRBV12-3 or TRBV12-4 to TRBJ2-3; 9 bases align to TRBD2. Material: blood, obtained during antiretroviral therapy. This clonotype originated in an adult with HIV infection. CDR3 protein: CASSPSGADTQYF. The CDR3 DNA reads as TGTGCCAGCAGTCCTAGCGGGGCAGATACGCAGTATTTT.